This is a list of T cell receptor beta chains from one sample in a study of T cell responses to AZD1222 COVID-19 vaccine. TCRdb keeps only in-frame clones here, not all; method: immunoSEQ multiplex PCR. Of around 45,000 clones listed, about 90% are singletons. The sequencing here drew on peripheral blood, taken 28 days after the second AZD1222 dose. All receptors come from an adult who received the AZD1222 COVID-19 vaccine. CDR3s include the opening cysteine and the closing phenylalanine or tryptophan. The D gene is left open where the match is weak. Clone size is not always given. Where it is, it says once, few, many or a class for expanded clones.

J: TRBJ2-1
D: .
V: TRBV6-6
size: .
DNA: TGTGCCAGCAACGAGGAGATGCAAATTTACAATGAGCAGTTCTTC
CDR3: CASNEEMQIYNEQFF

J: TRBJ2-2
D: .
V: TRBV11-3
size: .
DNA: TGTGCCAGCAGCTCCCTGCCCGGGGAGCTGTTTTTT
CDR3: CASSSLPGELFF

J: TRBJ1-4
D: TRBD1
V: TRBV4-3
size: once
DNA: TGCGCCAGCAGCCAAAGGGCGCCGCGACAGGGAGGACGGACTAATGAAAAACTGTTTTTT
CDR3: CASSQRAPRQGGRTNEKLFF

J: TRBJ1-1
D: .
V: TRBV6-2/TRBV6-3
size: .
DNA: TGTGCCAGCAGTTACTCCCGGACTGAAGCTTTCTTT
CDR3: CASSYSRTEAFF

J: TRBJ1-1
D: TRBD1
V: TRBV7-2
size: .
DNA: TGTGCCAGCAGCTTATCGCAGGGGGCGGCGAACACTGAAGCTTTCTTT
CDR3: CASSLSQGAANTEAFF

J: TRBJ2-7
D: TRBD2
V: TRBV7-2
size: .
DNA: TGTGCCAGCAGCTCCACGGGACTAGCGGGATCGGAGTACTTC
CDR3: CASSSTGLAGSEYF

J: TRBJ2-2
D: TRBD2
V: TRBV7-2
size: .
DNA: TGTGCCAGCTCCCGGGGGGGGGCACCCACCGGGGAGCTGTTTTTT
CDR3: CASSRGGAPTGELFF

J: TRBJ1-6
D: TRBD1
V: TRBV4-3
size: .
DNA: TGCGCCAGCAGCCAAGATGGGCAGGGGGAAAATTCACCCCTCCACTTT
CDR3: CASSQDGQGENSPLHF

J: TRBJ2-7
D: .
V: TRBV5-4
size: .
DNA: TGTGCCAGCAGCTCCCTCAGGAAAGCCTACGAGCAGTACTTC
CDR3: CASSSLRKAYEQYF

J: TRBJ1-6
D: .
V: TRBV20-1
size: .
DNA: TGCAGTGCTAGTGACAGGACTGATTCACCCCTCCACTTT
CDR3: CSASDRTDSPLHF

J: TRBJ1-5
D: .
V: TRBV12-3/TRBV12-4
size: .
DNA: TGTGCCAGCAGTTTCGGGGACGATCAGCCCCAGCATTTT
CDR3: CASSFGDDQPQHF

J: TRBJ2-2
D: .
V: TRBV2
size: .
DNA: TGTGCCAGCACGGCTACCCTGAACACCGGGGAGCTGTTTTTT
CDR3: CASTATLNTGELFF

J: TRBJ1-2
D: .
V: TRBV5-1
size: .
DNA: TGCGCCAGCAGCTTGACAGGTCGGAACTATGGCTACACCTTC
CDR3: CASSLTGRNYGYTF

J: TRBJ2-7
D: .
V: TRBV5-1
size: .
DNA: TGCGCCAGCACTAGTCAAACAGAGGTCCCCTCCTACGAGCAGTACTTC
CDR3: CASTSQTEVPSYEQYF

J: TRBJ1-5
D: TRBD1
V: TRBV19
size: .
DNA: TGTGCCAGTAGTATGTGGCCCGGGACAGGCGACCATCAACTCAATCAGCCCCAGCATTTT
CDR3: CASSMWPGTGDHQLNQPQHF

J: TRBJ1-2
D: .
V: TRBV20-1
size: .
DNA: TGCAGTGCTAGAACAGTCGGCTACACCTTC
CDR3: CSARTVGYTF

J: TRBJ2-7
D: TRBD1
V: TRBV6-4
size: .
DNA: TGTGCCACCAGCTTACTACCGACAGGGGAGTCCTACGAGCAGTACTTC
CDR3: CATSLLPTGESYEQYF

J: TRBJ1-5
D: TRBD1
V: TRBV2
size: .
DNA: TGTGCCAGCAGCGTCAGCGGGACAGGGCATCAGCCCCAGCATTTT
CDR3: CASSVSGTGHQPQHF

J: TRBJ1-1
D: .
V: TRBV11-2
size: .
DNA: TGTGCCAGCAGCCCTCTATCGCAGGGGATAGCCACTGAAGCTTTCTTT
CDR3: CASSPLSQGIATEAFF

J: TRBJ2-5
D: TRBD2
V: TRBV9
size: .
DNA: TGTGCCAGCAGCGTAGATCCGCGGGGGGGCCAGAAGGAGACCCAGTACTTC
CDR3: CASSVDPRGGQKETQYF

J: TRBJ2-2
D: TRBD2
V: TRBV4-3
size: .
DNA: TGCGCCAGCAGCCAAGAACTAGCGGGGGGCGGGGAGCTGTTTTTT
CDR3: CASSQELAGGGELFF

J: TRBJ1-2
D: .
V: TRBV6-1
size: .
DNA: TGTGCCAGCAGTGAAGCCAGCGGAGGGGTGTATGGCTACACCTTC
CDR3: CASSEASGGVYGYTF

J: TRBJ1-5
D: .
V: TRBV27
size: .
DNA: TGTGCCAGCAGTTTAAGTCTTAATCAGCCCCAGCATTTT
CDR3: CASSLSLNQPQHF

J: TRBJ2-7
D: .
V: TRBV19
size: .
DNA: TGTGCCAGTAGTTCCCGAACCAGCTCCGACTACGAGCAGTACTTC
CDR3: CASSSRTSSDYEQYF

J: TRBJ1-6
D: .
V: TRBV14
size: .
DNA: TGTGCCAGCAGCCAAGGGCGTTCACCCCTCCACTTT
CDR3: CASSQGRSPLHF

J: TRBJ1-1
D: .
V: TRBV6-5
size: .
DNA: TGTGCCAGCAGCCTTGACGGGCCCGCTGAAGCTTTCTTT
CDR3: CASSLDGPAEAFF

J: TRBJ2-7
D: .
V: TRBV29-1
size: .
DNA: TGCAGCGTAGAACAGGGACTGGGGGAGCAGTACTTC
CDR3: CSVEQGLGEQYF

J: TRBJ1-4
D: .
V: TRBV21-1
size: .
DNA: TGTGCCAGCAGCAAAACTTCCTACAGACCAACTAATGAAAAACTGTTTTTT
CDR3: CASSKTSYRPTNEKLFF

J: TRBJ2-2
D: TRBD2
V: TRBV7-2
size: .
DNA: TGTGCCAGCAGCTTAGTTCAAGCGGGGGGTACCGGGGAGCTGTTTTTT
CDR3: CASSLVQAGGTGELFF

J: TRBJ1-6
D: .
V: TRBV28
size: .
DNA: TGTGCCAGCAGTTTGGGGGCCCGCTATAATTCACCCCTCCACTTT
CDR3: CASSLGARYNSPLHF

J: TRBJ1-2
D: .
V: TRBV12-3/TRBV12-4
size: few
DNA: TGTGCCAGCAGGAGGGGAGACTATGGCTACACCTTC
CDR3: CASRRGDYGYTF

J: TRBJ2-1
D: TRBD1
V: TRBV11-3
size: .
DNA: TGTGCCAGCAGCCTCGACAGGGGCACGGACAATGAGCAGTTCTTC
CDR3: CASSLDRGTDNEQFF

J: TRBJ1-1
D: .
V: TRBV6-1
size: .
DNA: TGTGCCAGCAGTGAAAATTTCAACAGTGAAGCTTTCTTT
CDR3: CASSENFNSEAFF

J: TRBJ2-1
D: .
V: TRBV11-2
size: .
DNA: TGTGCCAGCAGTCGAAGGAGTTCCGGCTCCTACAATGAGCAGTTCTTC
CDR3: CASSRRSSGSYNEQFF

J: TRBJ1-4
D: .
V: TRBV4-3
size: .
DNA: TGCGCCAGCAGCCGAACCAGTGATAGTAATGAAAAACTGTTTTTT
CDR3: CASSRTSDSNEKLFF

J: TRBJ2-3
D: TRBD2
V: TRBV19
size: .
DNA: TGTGCCAGTAGTATAGGACTGGGCGGGGGGGCCGGTACGCAGTATTTT
CDR3: CASSIGLGGGAGTQYF

J: TRBJ1-1
D: .
V: TRBV14
size: .
DNA: TGTGCCAGCAGCCTTTTTACACAGAACACTGAAGCTTTCTTT
CDR3: CASSLFTQNTEAFF

J: TRBJ2-1
D: .
V: TRBV20-1
size: .
DNA: TGCAGTGCTAGTAGCACTCTTGGGAATGAGCAGTTCTTC
CDR3: CSASSTLGNEQFF

J: TRBJ2-2
D: .
V: TRBV5-4
size: .
DNA: TGTGCCAGCTACCCAGGCCACACATCGGACCACGGGGAGCTGTTTTTT
CDR3: CASYPGHTSDHGELFF

J: TRBJ1-5
D: .
V: TRBV19
size: .
DNA: TGTGCCAGTCATCAGGGGAGCCCTCAGCCCCAGCATTTT
CDR3: CASHQGSPQPQHF

J: TRBJ2-7
D: .
V: TRBV30
size: .
DNA: TGTGCCTGGAGTGTGGGGGGCTCCGGCTACGAGCAGTACTTC
CDR3: CAWSVGGSGYEQYF

J: TRBJ1-6
D: .
V: TRBV27
size: .
DNA: TGTGCCAGCAGTTTACAGTCGGATTCACCCCTCCACTTT
CDR3: CASSLQSDSPLHF

J: TRBJ2-3
D: TRBD1
V: TRBV27
size: .
DNA: TGTGCCAGCAGTCCACGATCTTGGACAGGGGATAGGGAAGATACGCAGTATTTT
CDR3: CASSPRSWTGDREDTQYF

J: TRBJ1-1
D: TRBD1
V: TRBV6-2/TRBV6-3
size: .
DNA: TGTGCCAGCAGTTACTCGAGGGGACAGGGTACTGAAGCTTTCTTT
CDR3: CASSYSRGQGTEAFF

J: TRBJ1-1
D: .
V: TRBV30
size: .
DNA: TGTGCCTGGACTCTCGGACAGATGAACACTGAAGCTTTCTTT
CDR3: CAWTLGQMNTEAFF

J: TRBJ2-7
D: .
V: TRBV6-6
size: .
DNA: TGTGCCAGCAGTCTGCAGGGGTTCTCCTACGAGCAGTACTTC
CDR3: CASSLQGFSYEQYF

J: TRBJ1-6
D: TRBD1
V: TRBV7-2
size: .
DNA: TGTGCCAGCAGCCATGGACAGGGTGAAACCTATAATTCACCCCTCCACTTT
CDR3: CASSHGQGETYNSPLHF

J: TRBJ1-2
D: .
V: TRBV29-1
size: once
DNA: TGCAGCGTTGAGCGGGTTGGGGTAGGAAGAAACTATGGCTACACCTTC
CDR3: CSVERVGVGRNYGYTF

J: TRBJ2-3
D: .
V: TRBV10-2
size: .
DNA: TGCGCCAGCAGGTCGCCGGCCGGGGGTGGCACAGATACGCAGTATTTT
CDR3: CASRSPAGGGTDTQYF